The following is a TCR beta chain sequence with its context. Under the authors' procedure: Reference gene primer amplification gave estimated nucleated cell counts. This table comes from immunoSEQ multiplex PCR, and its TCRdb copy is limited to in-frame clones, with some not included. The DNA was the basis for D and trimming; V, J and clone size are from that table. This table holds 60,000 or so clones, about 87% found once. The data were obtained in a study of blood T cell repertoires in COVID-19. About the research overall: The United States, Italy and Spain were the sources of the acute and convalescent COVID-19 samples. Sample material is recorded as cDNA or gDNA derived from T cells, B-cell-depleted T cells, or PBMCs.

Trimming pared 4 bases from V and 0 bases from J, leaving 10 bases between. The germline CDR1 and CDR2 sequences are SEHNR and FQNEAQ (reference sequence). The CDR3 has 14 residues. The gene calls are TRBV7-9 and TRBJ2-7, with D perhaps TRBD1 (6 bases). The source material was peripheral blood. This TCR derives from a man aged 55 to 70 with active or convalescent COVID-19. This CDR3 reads CASSSDSSSYEQYF. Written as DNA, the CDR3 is TGTGCCAGCAGCTCGGACAGCTCCTCCTACGAGCAGTACTTC.